These T cell receptor beta chains were read from a single sample in a study of T cells after yellow fever vaccination. TCRdb reprocessed the 5' RACE reads with MiXCR, giving one entry per CDR3 protein. The sample includes around 310,000 distinct CDR3 sequences, around 4% seen only once; the top ten take 23%. The source was PBMCs, collected on the day of the yellow fever booster vaccination. These receptors originate from a man aged 18 to 29 who received the YFV17D yellow fever vaccine. Each CDR3 is given with its conserved first and last residue. The D gene is left open where the match is weak. Size values are once, few and many counts, or a class for expanded clones, and some rows have none.

TRBV7-9,TRBJ1-6,.,many,TGTGCCAGCAGCCCCCCGTGGCCTGGGGATTCACCCCTCCACTTT,CASSPPWPGDSPLHF
TRBV7-6,TRBJ2-7,.,.,TGTGCCAGCGGGCTACCCTCGGACAGTACCTACGAGCAGTACTTC,CASGLPSDSTYEQYF
TRBV7-2,TRBJ2-1,TRBD2,many,TGTGCCAGCAGCCCGACTAGCGGGGGGCCCAAGCAGTTCTTC,CASSPTSGGPKQFF
TRBV12-3/TRBV12-4,TRBJ2-1,TRBD2,few,TGTGCCAGCAGTTTAGGACTAGCGGGGACCGCTAATGAGCAGTTCTTC,CASSLGLAGTANEQFF
TRBV7-2,TRBJ1-5,.,few,TGTGCCAGCAGCCCAGGGGAGGGAATCGGCAATCAGCCCCAGCATTTT,CASSPGEGIGNQPQHF
TRBV5-1,TRBJ2-1,TRBD2,many,TGCGCCAGCAGCTTGGGGACTAGCGGGGGCCCCTACAATGAGCAGTTCTTC,CASSLGTSGGPYNEQFF
TRBV7-2,TRBJ2-5,.,many,TGTGCCAGCAGCTTAGCGTTACTCGAGACCCAGTACTTC,CASSLALLETQYF
TRBV7-8,TRBJ2-5,.,.,TGTGCCAGCAGCTTAGTGGTTTCCGGGACCCAGTACTTC,CASSLVVSGTQYF
TRBV18,TRBJ2-2,.,.,TGTGCCAGCCCCCGTCCCACCGGGGAGCTGTTTTTT,CASPRPTGELFF
TRBV7-8,TRBJ2-5,TRBD2,many,TGTGCCAGCAGCTTCCAGCGGGGGGGCGAAAAGACCCAGTACTTC,CASSFQRGGEKTQYF
TRBV12-3/TRBV12-4,TRBJ1-2,.,.,TGTGCCAGCAGTGCTATGAGGGACTATGGCTACACCTTC,CASSAMRDYGYTF
TRBV4-1,TRBJ2-3,.,many,TGCGCCAGCAGCCATGAGGACGGGGGTGCCGATACGCAGTATTTT,CASSHEDGGADTQYF
TRBV5-1,TRBJ1-1,.,many,TGCGCCAGCAGCTTGCCGGGGCCCCCAGCTTTCTTT,CASSLPGPPAFF
TRBV5-1,TRBJ1-5,.,many,TGCGCCAGCAGCTTGGACACAGATCAGCCCCAGCATTTT,CASSLDTDQPQHF
TRBV11-1,TRBJ2-5,.,.,TGTGCCAGCAGCTTAGGACAGGCGAAGACCCAGTACTTC,CASSLGQAKTQYF
TRBV20-1,TRBJ1-5,.,many,TGCAGTGCTAGTGCGGCGCGATTTTCCACTGGTACGCCCCAGCATTTT,CSASAARFSTGTPQHF
TRBV6-5,TRBJ2-5,TRBD2,few,TGTGCCAGCAGTTGGGCGTCGGGGGGGATAAAGACCCAGTACTTC,CASSWASGGIKTQYF
TRBV7-9,TRBJ2-6,.,few,TGTGCCAGCAGCTTAGTCCGCTATAGAGGAGGCTCTGGGGCCAACGTCCTGACTTTC,CASSLVRYRGGSGANVLTF
TRBV20-1,TRBJ2-5,TRBD2,few,TGCAGTGCTTGGACTAGCGTGGGAGAGACCCAGTACTTC,CSAWTSVGETQYF
TRBV28,TRBJ2-3,TRBD2,many,TGTGCCAGCAGGGCTCTTAGCGGGGCAGATACGCAGTATTTT,CASRALSGADTQYF
TRBV7-2,TRBJ2-1,.,.,TGTGCCAGCAGCCAGAAAACTAGCCCAGCCCCCTTC,CASSQKTSPAPF